The 16 T cell receptor beta chains presented below share a single source sample, sequenced in a study of beta chain features in type 1 diabetes. Sequencing targeted expressed TCRB transcripts, as all isolated RNA had been reverse transcribed. The assay was immunoSEQ multiplex PCR, and TCRdb's table has in-frame clones only and misses some. The sample records nearly 700,000 clones, 13% being singletons. Study conclusions and caveats: All four CD4+ subsets from Type 1 diabetes patients carried moderately but significantly shorter TCRB CDR3s.

Antigens for these TCRs are unknown. The sequenced sample consisted of naive CD4+ T cells from blood. These receptors were collected from a man aged 18 to 30 with type 1 diabetes.

The V gene is TRBV29-1, the J gene TRBJ1-1; D ambiguous. V lost 5 bases and J lost 5, with 15 bases in between. The CDR3 loop spans 13 amino acids. Germline loops: CDR1 SQVTM, CDR2 ANQGSEA. CDR3 DNA: TGCAGCGTTAATGAGGACTCGGGGACTGAAGCTTTCTTT. This gives the protein CSVNEDSGTEAFF.

The genes are TRBV28 and TRBJ1-5; TRBD1 agrees at 7 bases. The length of the CDR3 is 14 residues. J gave up 9 bases and V 5 bases, and 10 bases lay outside the gene matches. Germline V gene sequence: CDR1 MDHEN, CDR2 SYDVKM. The CDR3 bases are TGTGCCAGCAGTCCAACAGGGGACCCCGGGCCCCAGCATTTT. This encodes CASSPTGDPGPQHF.

This chain uses TRBV6-5 with TRBJ1-2; unclear D gene. The CDR3 runs 15 residues. V lost 5 bases and J 4 bases, leaving 17 bases between the germline ends. Germline V CDR1 and CDR2: MNHEY, SVGAGI. The CDR3 nucleotides read TGTGCCAGCAGTCTACAGATAAGCTATACCTATGGCTACACCTTC. As protein: CASSLQISYTYGYTF.

The rearrangement links TRBV23-1 to TRBJ2-2; D is ambiguous. TRBV23-1 is an open reading frame whose function is uncertain. This CDR3 comprises 12 residues. Trimming left V 6 bases short and J 3 bases short, with 5 bases between. CDR3 DNA sequence: TGCGCCAGCAGGGTCGACACCGGGGAGCTGTTTTTT. Translation gives CASRVDTGELFF.

This clone was seen a handful of times. The chain joins TRBV7-6 to TRBJ2-3; D perhaps matches TRBD1 (5 bases). This CDR3 contains 16 residues. Trimming removed 5 bases at V and 0 bases at J, with 15 bases between. Germline V gene lookup returns CDR1 SGHVS and CDR2 FNYEAQ. The CDR3 reads CASSPQGTLSTDTQYF. The CDR3 bases are TGTGCCAGCAGCCCTCAGGGCACCCTTAGCACAGATACGCAGTATTTT.

This clone was detected a few times. The J gene is TRBJ1-1, the V gene TRBV10-3, with D possibly TRBD1 on 5 matching bases. The CDR3 contains 12 residues. Trimming pared 2 bases from V and 5 bases from J, leaving 6 bases between. CDR1 is ENHRY and CDR2 is SYGVKD in the germline V gene. DNA for the CDR3: TGTGCCATCAGTGAGCAGGGTACTGAAGCTTTCTTT. Residues: CAISEQGTEAFF.

This clone was found a few times. The V and J genes are TRBV11-3 and TRBJ2-1; D is unresolved. Trimming shortened V by 1 base and J by 5 bases, and 3 bases separated the two germline ends. There are 12 residues in the CDR3. In germline, CDR1 is SGHNT, CDR2 YENEEA. The CDR3 bases are TGTGCCAGCAGCTTAGTTGACAATGAGCAGTTCTTC. Residues: CASSLVDNEQFF.

This clone turned up a few times. This chain connects TRBV9 to TRBJ1-4, with D hard to call. The CDR3 totals 15 residues. In germline, CDR1 is SGDLS, CDR2 YYNGEE. V lost 0 bases and J lost 8, with 14 bases in between. In nucleotides, the CDR3 is TGTGCCAGCAGCGTAGCGGCACAACCTCAGGAAAAACTGTTTTTT. Translation gives CASSVAAQPQEKLFF. The full variable domain, rest sourced from reference TRBV9 and TRBJ1-4, is DSGVTQTPKHLITATGQRVTLRCSPRSGDLSVYWYQQSLDQGLQFLIQYYNGEERAKGNILERFSAQQFPDLHSELNLSSLELGDSALYFCASSVAAQPQEKLFFGSGTQLSVL.

In this sample, this clone turned up a few times. V is TRBV10-3 and J is TRBJ2-7; D may correspond to TRBD1 or TRBD2 (5 bases each). V gave up 4 bases and J gave up 6 bases, with 13 bases separating them. This CDR3 comprises 13 residues. Looked up from germline, CDR1 is ENHRY and CDR2 is SYGVKD. CDR3 sequence (DNA): TGTGCCATCAGTGGAGGGGCCAGGTTCGAGCAGTACTTC. This translates into CAISGGARFEQYF.

To note about this clone: Different DNA sequences within this sample yield the same CDR3. This rearrangement joins TRBV20-1 to TRBJ2-7, with a possible D match to TRBD2 (6 bases). Trimming stripped 7 bases from V and 3 bases from J, with 10 bases between. Germline-derived CDR1 and CDR2 are DFQATT and SNEGSKA (reference sequence). CDR3 length equals 11 residues. In DNA, the CDR3 is TGCAGTGGAGCGGGCAGCTACGAGCAGTACTTC. This gives the protein CSGAGSYEQYF.

The chain employs TRBV5-4 and TRBJ1-6; possible D gene TRBD1, 5 bases. The V and J ends lost 2 bases and 7 bases respectively, with 19 bases between them. From germline, CDR1 is SGHNT and CDR2 YYREEE (reference sequence). The CDR3 is 17 amino acids. The CDR3: CASSFSPQAGGNSPLHF. The CDR3 nucleotides are TGTGCCAGCAGCTTCAGCCCACAGGCGGGGGGGAATTCACCCCTCCACTTT.

This clone was seen only a few times. The V call is TRBV15, the J call TRBJ2-3, with 11 bases identical to TRBD2. Trimming took 5 bases from V and 4 from J; bases not matched to a gene: 17. The CDR3 is 19 residues long. CDR1 LNHNV and CDR2 YYDKDF come from the germline V gene (reference sequence). In DNA, the CDR3 is TGTGCCACCAGCGATGCCCCGGGGTTAGCGGGGGGGCCTTCAGATACGCAGTATTTT. Protein sequence: CATSDAPGLAGGPSDTQYF.

Only a few counts were recorded for this clone. The chain employs TRBV7-9 and TRBJ1-1, with D possibly TRBD1 on 5 matching bases. The CDR3 length is 14 residues. V dropped 4 bases and J dropped 1 base, with 10 bases sitting between them. Germline assignment: CDR1 SEHNR and CDR2 FQNEAQ (reference sequence). The CDR3 is CASSSGHQNTEAFF. DNA of the CDR3: TGTGCCAGCAGCTCTGGACACCAGAACACTGAAGCTTTCTTT.

The chain recombines TRBV7-9 with TRBJ1-4; D not certain. The V gene's germline CDR1 is SEHNR and CDR2 FQNEAQ (reference sequence). Trimming took off 3 bases at V and 8 bases at J, with 16 bases between the two ends. This CDR3 comprises 15 residues. This CDR3 is CASSLARAREEKLFF. DNA for the CDR3: TGTGCCAGCAGCTTGGCCCGGGCCCGAGAAGAAAAACTGTTTTTT.

This clone appeared a single time. The chain combines TRBV7-6 with TRBJ2-7; 7 bases match TRBD1. The V gene end was trimmed by 5 bases and the J gene end by 0 bases; junction bases not matched to a gene: 10. In germline, CDR1 is SGHVS, CDR2 FNYEAQ. This CDR3 contains 16 residues. The DNA of the CDR3 is TGTGCCAGCAGCCGAGGGACAGCCTTAGGCTCCTACGAGCAGTACTTC. It yields the protein CASSRGTALGSYEQYF. Based on the CDR3 plus reference TRBV7-6 and TRBJ2-7, the full variable domain is GAGVSQSPRYKVTKRGQDVALRCDPISGHVSLYWYRQALGQGPEFLTYFNYEAQQDKSGLPNDRFSAERPEGSISTLTIQRTEQRDSAMYRCASSRGTALGSYEQYFGPGTRLTVT.

This clone was counted between two and nine times. The chain couples TRBV28 to TRBJ2-7; D unclear. The germline CDR1 and CDR2 sequences are MDHEN and SYDVKM. V gave up 2 bases and J gave up 7 bases, with 6 bases separating them. This CDR3 is built from 11 residues. CDR3 sequence (DNA): TGTGCCAGCAGTTTAAGGAAGGAGCAGTACTTC. As protein: CASSLRKEQYF.